Below are 30 T cell receptor beta chains sequenced from a single sample in a study of metastatic and nonmetastatic thyroid tumors. TCRdb ran MiXCR on the PCR reads. The table includes approximately 29,000 clones, about 32% detected once. Treatment of any kind had been given to no patient before thyroid surgery. Sequencing was done on a sample of blood. These receptors originate from a female donor with papillary thyroid cancer or a benign thyroid nodule (not recorded which). Some clones in this sample may be carry-over from other donors' samples.

Turning to this clone: The junction departs from germline at one end; a sequencing error may be responsible. J is TRBJ2-3 and V is TRBV6-4; the match to TRBD2 covers 9 bases. The CDR3 spans 17 residues. Germline assignment: CDR1 MRHNA and CDR2 SNTAGT. The CDR3 loop reads CASTDTETSGSKDTQYF. In nucleotides, the CDR3 is TGTGCCAGCACGGACACCGAGACTAGCGGAAGCAAAGATACGCAGTATTTT.

With regard to this clone: At one end the junction does not follow the germline gene, possibly because of a read error. V usage is TRBV12-3 or TRBV12-4 and J usage is TRBJ1-1; TRBD1 might be the D (6 bases). This CDR3 is 13 amino acids long. The CDR3 bases are TGTGCCAGCGGGACAACAAGAAACTCTGAAGTTTTCTTT. Protein sequence: CASGTTRNSEVFF.

This clone has ten or more counts. The chain joins TRBV6-1 to TRBJ1-1; D unresolved. The germline V and J ends were trimmed by 6 bases and 0 bases, with 17 bases remaining between them. The germline V gene encodes CDR1 MNHNS and CDR2 SASEGT. CDR3 size: 16 residues. The CDR3 nucleotides are TGTGCCAGCAGCCCACTGAACGGCGGAATGAACACTGAAGCTTTCTTT. Its protein product is CASSPLNGGMNTEAFF.

As concerns this clone: A read error is likely, as this CDR3 ends without the conserved phenylalanine or tryptophan. The limits of the CDR3 on the DNA are not certain, so only TCRdb's listed CDR3 is given. The chain links TRBV27 to TRBJ2-5; the table gives TRBD2 as D, unverified against the DNA. The CDR3 numbers 14 amino acids, ends counted. Germline V gives CDR1 MNHEY, CDR2 SMNVEV (reference sequence). CDR3 sequence: CASSPLDHQETPYY.

The gene calls are TRBV20-1 and TRBJ2-3, with TRBD1 matching 7 bases. Germline CDR1 is DFQATT and CDR2 is SNEGSKA (reference sequence). The CDR3 loop spans 14 amino acids. Written as DNA, the CDR3 is TGCACCGCTAGCCGGGACAGCAACACAGATACGCAGTATTTT. Amino acids: CTASRDSNTDTQYF.

Ten or more counts support this clone. The chain carries TRBV6-5 and TRBJ2-1; 9 bases match TRBD2. CDR1 and CDR2 from the germline V gene are MNHEY and SVGAGI. This CDR3 contains 16 residues. Losses at the gene ends were 6 bases for V and 1 base for J; bases not matched to a gene: 7. CDR3 sequence (DNA): TGTGCCAGCAGCCGCGGGGGGGTTGCGTCCTACAATGAGCAGTTCTTC. Its protein is CASSRGGVASYNEQFF.

The V gene is TRBV6-2 or TRBV6-3, the J gene TRBJ1-1, with 7 bases lining up with TRBD1. This CDR3 comprises 15 residues. CDR1 MNHEY and CDR2 SVGEGT come from the germline V gene. J was trimmed by 4 bases and V by 2 bases; bases with no gene match: 7. CDR3 sequence: CASSYQAGGGTEAFF. CDR3 sequence (DNA): TGTGCCAGCAGTTACCAGGCAGGGGGGGGCACTGAAGCTTTCTTT.

This chain connects TRBV24-1 to TRBJ2-1; 15 nucleotides line up with TRBD2. Germline V CDR1 and CDR2: KGHDR, SFDVKD. Germline trimming cut 0 bases from V and 9 bases from J; bases unmatched to any gene: 5. The CDR3 extends over 17 amino acids. CDR3 sequence reads: CATSDLWTSGRAGEQFF. In DNA form, the CDR3 reads TGTGCCACCAGTGATTTGTGGACTAGCGGGAGGGCGGGTGAGCAGTTCTTC.

The V gene is TRBV7-2, the J gene TRBJ2-5; D possibly matches TRBD1 or TRBD2 (5 bases each). Germline V gene data show CDR1 as SGHTA and CDR2 as FQGNSA. The CDR3 has 14 residues. V lost 5 bases and J 3 bases, leaving 13 bases between the germline ends. As DNA, the CDR3 is TGTGCCAGCAGCCGAGTAGTGGGGGAAGAGACCCAGTACTTC. Amino acids: CASSRVVGEETQYF.

This clone showed up just a few times. The rearrangement links TRBV2 to TRBJ1-3, with D unresolved. The CDR3 has 11 residues. CDR1 and CDR2 (germline): SNHLY, FYNNEI. V was shortened by 9 bases and J by 5 bases, with 8 bases between the two germline ends. The CDR3 DNA sequence: TGTGCCAGAGGCGACAGAAACACCATATATTTT. Translated: CARGDRNTIYF.

This clone was recorded at least ten times. The chain combines TRBV6-2 or TRBV6-3 with TRBJ2-3, with D tentatively TRBD1 (5 bases). Trimming left V 5 bases short and J 0 bases short, with 9 bases between. The length of the CDR3 is 14 residues. The germline V gene encodes CDR1 MNHEY and CDR2 SVGEGT. The CDR3 nucleotides read TGTGCCAGCAGTAAGACAGAAAGCACAGATACGCAGTATTTT. Protein: CASSKTESTDTQYF.

About this clone itself: One end of the junction varies from germline; a read error may be responsible. The V call is TRBV6-5, the J call TRBJ2-7, with TRBD1 matching over 11 bases. CDR1 is MNHEY, CDR2 SVGAGI, per germline. There are 15 residues in the CDR3. The CDR3, as DNA: TGTGCCAGCAGTAACCCGGGACAGGGGGAAGGCGAGCCGTACTTC. Residues: CASSNPGQGEGEPYF.

Remarks on this clone: A single base separates this from a much larger clone, so it may be a read error. The chain has TRBV7-6 and TRBJ2-2, with D hard to call. Germline-derived CDR1 and CDR2 are SGHVS and FNYEAQ. Trimming pared 1 base from V and 1 base from J, leaving 10 bases between. The CDR3 totals 16 residues. The CDR3 spells CASSLGGKGNTGELFF. DNA of the CDR3: TGTGCCAGCAGCTTAGGTGGGAAAGGGAACACCGGGGAGCTGTTTTTT.

In its sample, this clone was seen a few times. The junction departs from the called germline gene at one end, perhaps through a read error. The J gene is TRBJ2-2, the V gene TRBV19; no firm D call. Germline CDR1 reads LNHDA; CDR2 reads SQIVND (reference sequence). CDR3 length: 13 residues. CDR3 bases: TGTGCCAGTAGCATAGACTGGGCCGGGGAGCTGTTTTTT. The encoded protein is CASSIDWAGELFF. Full variable domain (outside the CDR3, taken from reference TRBV19 and TRBJ2-2): DGGITQSPKYLFRKEGQNVTLSCEQNLNHDAMYWYRQDPGQGLRLIYYSQIVNDFQKGDIAEGYSVSREKKESFPLTVTSAQKNPTAFYLCASSIDWAGELFFGEGSRLTVL.

This clone was recorded many times. The chain employs TRBV6-1 and TRBJ2-1; no firm D call. Deletions cut 3 bases from V and 9 bases from J, with 12 bases between. The CDR3 has 13 amino acids. The germline gives CDR1 MNHNS, CDR2 SASEGT. The chain's CDR3 is CASSEGEVSEQFF. Here the CDR3 DNA reads TGTGCCAGCAGTGAGGGTGAGGTGTCTGAGCAGTTCTTC.

At least ten counts were recorded for this clone. The genes are TRBV7-6 and TRBJ2-5, with TRBD2 matching 7 bases. CDR1 is SGHVS and CDR2 is FNYEAQ in the germline V gene. The CDR3 covers 14 residues. Trimming cost V 4 bases and J 5 bases; bases outside gene matches: 7. The CDR3 loop reads CASSSLTSAETQYF. The CDR3 DNA reads TGTGCCAGCAGCTCCCTCACTAGCGCTGAGACCCAGTACTTC. The whole variable domain, remainder taken from reference TRBV7-6 and TRBJ2-5, is GAGVSQSPRYKVTKRGQDVALRCDPISGHVSLYWYRQALGQGPEFLTYFNYEAQQDKSGLPNDRFSAERPEGSISTLTIQRTEQRDSAMYRCASSSLTSAETQYFGPGTRLLVL.

This clone has at least ten counts. It may be a read error: a sequence one base away is much more abundant. Other DNA sequences in the same sample also yield this CDR3. The chain links TRBV28 to TRBJ1-2; TRBD1 is a possible D gene (6 bases). This CDR3 is built from 14 residues. From germline, CDR1 is MDHEN and CDR2 SYDVKM. The V and J ends lost 5 bases and 4 bases respectively, with 14 bases between them. Here the CDR3 DNA reads TGTGCCAGCAGTCCCGCCGAGACAGGCTATGGCTACACCTTC. Amino acid sequence: CASSPAETGYGYTF.

This clone was recorded many times. This chain connects TRBV2 to TRBJ2-6; a weak D match, TRBD1 (7 bases). Looked up from germline, CDR1 is SNHLY and CDR2 is FYNNEI. The CDR3 extends over 16 amino acids. The germline V and J ends were trimmed by 9 bases and 0 bases, with 15 bases remaining between them. CDR3: CARGGQPSSGANVLTF. In DNA form, the CDR3 reads TGTGCCAGGGGGGGACAGCCTTCCTCTGGGGCCAACGTCCTGACTTTC.

J is TRBJ1-3 and V is TRBV9; D gene unclear. The CDR3 totals 15 residues. Germline assignment: CDR1 SGDLS and CDR2 YYNGEE. Trimming cost V 2 bases and J 0 bases, with 9 bases left between them. The DNA of the CDR3 is TGTGCCAGCAGCGTGGCCGGGAGCTCTGGAAACACCATATATTTT. Translation: CASSVAGSSGNTIYF.

The J gene is TRBJ2-2, the V gene TRBV28; D unresolved. The CDR3 contains 16 residues. Trimming left V 4 bases short and J 4 bases short, with 16 bases between. Germline-derived CDR1 and CDR2 are MDHEN and SYDVKM. CDR3 sequence reads: CASSSHWYTITGELFF. The DNA for the CDR3 is TGTGCCAGCAGTTCCCACTGGTACACCATCACCGGGGAGCTGTTTTTT.

This chain joins TRBV30 and TRBJ2-5, with D uncertain. CDR3 length equals 13 residues. V lost 2 bases and J lost 2, with 9 bases in between. Per the germline V gene, CDR1 is GTSNPN and CDR2 is SVGIG (reference sequence). As DNA, the CDR3 is TGTGCCTGGAGTACGATTGAGCAAGAGACCCAGTACTTC. Protein product: CAWSTIEQETQYF. Full variable domain (rest looked up from reference TRBV30 and TRBJ2-5): SQTIHQWPATLVQPVGSPLSLECTVEGTSNPNLYWYRQAAGRGLQLLFYSVGIGQISSEVPQNLSASRPQDRQFILSSKKLLLSDSGFYLCAWSTIEQETQYFGPGTRLLVL.

This clone was seen many times. V usage is TRBV18 and J usage is TRBJ2-5; no clear D gene. From germline, CDR1 is KGHSH and CDR2 LQKENI. Trimming stripped 8 bases from V and 0 bases from J, with 7 bases between. This CDR3 has 12 amino acids. As DNA, the CDR3 is TGTGCCAGCCAGACCTACCAAGAGACCCAGTACTTC. It translates to CASQTYQETQYF.

This clone showed up many times. The rearrangement links TRBV11-3 to TRBJ2-1, with D perhaps assigned TRBD1 or TRBD2 (5 bases each). V lost 3 bases and J lost 8, with 11 bases in between. From germline, CDR1 is SGHNT and CDR2 YENEEA. This CDR3 has 13 amino acids. This chain's CDR3 is CASSFGGADEQFF. CDR3 bases: TGTGCCAGCAGCTTTGGGGGAGCAGATGAGCAGTTCTTC. Variable domain in full (rest from reference TRBV11-3 and TRBJ2-1): EAGVVQSPRYKIIEKKQPVAFWCNPISGHNTLYWYLQNLGQGPELLIRYENEEAVDDSQLPKDRFSAERLKGVDSTLKIQPAELGDSAVYLCASSFGGADEQFFGPGTRLTVL.

DNA of the CDR3: TGTGCCAGCAGCCCGACAGGAGACTACGAGCAGTACTTC. Translating it yields CASSPTGDYEQYF. The J gene is TRBJ2-7, the V gene TRBV9; weak D call: TRBD1 (6 bases). Germline values: CDR1 SGDLS, CDR2 YYNGEE. This CDR3 contains 13 residues. Trimming took off 4 bases at V and 3 bases at J, with 11 bases between the two ends.

A word on this clone: The junction does not match germline at one end; this may be a read error. This chain links TRBV20-1 with TRBJ1-2, with a weak D call TRBD1 (5 bases). This CDR3 has 11 residues. Germline assignment: CDR1 DFQATT and CDR2 SNEGSKA (reference sequence). CDR3 nucleotide sequence: TGCAGTTCTAGTGCAGGGAATCGCTACACCTTC. Translated: CSSSAGNRYTF.

This clone was counted many times. The genes are TRBV27 and TRBJ2-1; TRBD1 matches at 7 bases. V lost 9 bases and J lost 4; bases outside the gene matches: 9. In germline, CDR1 is MNHEY, CDR2 SMNVEV (reference sequence). The CDR3 length is 14 residues. CDR3 DNA sequence: TGTGCCAGTAACCCGGGACAGATTTACAATGAGCAGTTCTTC. This codes for CASNPGQIYNEQFF.

In its sample, this clone was seen many times. CDR3: CASSLGGTGGSEQYF. The DNA of the CDR3 is TGCGCCAGCAGCTTGGGGGGGACAGGGGGAAGCGAGCAGTACTTC. V gene TRBV5-1 combines with J gene TRBJ2-7, with TRBD1 matching over 11 bases. Trimming took 0 bases from V and 6 from J; bases not matched to a gene: 5. The germline gives CDR1 SGHRS, CDR2 YFSETQ. The CDR3 extends over 15 amino acids.

At least ten counts were recorded for this clone. Other nucleotide sequences from this sample produce the same CDR3. The rearrangement joins TRBV7-2 to TRBJ2-3, with D unclear. Deletions cut 3 bases from V and 2 bases from J, with 0 bases between. Per germline, CDR1 SGHTA and CDR2 FQGNSA. The CDR3 extends over 11 amino acids. CDR3 DNA sequence: TGTGCCAGCAGCTTCACAGATACGCAGTATTTT. Translation: CASSFTDTQYF.

This clone has just a few counts. The V and J genes are TRBV6-6 and TRBJ2-1; D tentatively reads TRBD1 or TRBD2 (6 bases each). The CDR3 sequence is 16 residues long. The V and J ends lost 5 bases and 7 bases respectively, with 21 bases between them. Germline CDR1 and CDR2: MNHNY and SVGAGI (reference sequence). The CDR3 nucleotides are TGTGCCAGCAGTCCCTCGAGGTCACAGGGAGGAAATGAGCAGTTCTTC. Protein sequence: CASSPSRSQGGNEQFF.

Only one count was recorded for this clone. This sequence joins TRBV6-1 and TRBJ1-2; D possibly corresponds to TRBD1 (6 bases). The CDR3 contains 14 residues. In germline, CDR1 is MNHNS, CDR2 SASEGT. V lost 4 bases to trimming and J lost 4 bases, with 13 bases between them. The CDR3, as DNA: TGTGCCAGCAGTGGTTCGTCAGGGGCCTATGGCTACACCTTC. This sequence encodes CASSGSSGAYGYTF.